Presented here are 21 T cell receptor beta chains from one specimen sequenced in a study of T cells in Graves' hyperthyroidism and ophthalmopathy. Amplified TCR beta CDR3 regions came from RNA transcripts. HTBI primers were employed in a first-round RT-PCR of the TCR CDR3. TCRdb re-called the multiplex PCR reads through MiXCR, storing one row per CDR3 protein. The table records 500,000 to 600,000 distinct CDR3 sequences, about half of them present only once. Sequences were obtained from peripheral blood or thyroid tissue (not recorded which). All receptors derive from a young woman with Graves' hyperthyroidism.

This clonotype was seen repeatedly, ten times or more. J is TRBJ1-2 and V is TRBV20-1; no definite D call. The CDR3 spans 14 residues. From germline, CDR1 is DFQATT and CDR2 SNEGSKA (reference sequence). V gave up 3 bases and J gave up 2 bases, with 13 bases separating them. Here the CDR3 reads CSARSITVNYGYTF. DNA of the CDR3: TGCAGTGCTAGGTCAATTACAGTCAACTATGGCTACACCTTC.

This clonotype has a count of ten or more. The chain recombines TRBV7-9 with TRBJ1-2; possibly TRBD1 for D (5 bases). The germline CDR1 and CDR2 sequences are SEHNR and FQNEAQ (reference sequence). The CDR3 is 14 amino acids. V shed 5 bases and J shed 3 bases, with 13 bases lying between them. The CDR3 DNA follows: TGTGCCAGCAGCCCATCCTCGGGGGACTATGGCTACACCTTC. It yields the protein CASSPSSGDYGYTF.

This clonotype has a count of ten or more. The rearrangement uses TRBV6-5 and TRBJ2-6; the match to TRBD2 covers 14 bases. The CDR3 sequence is 20 residues long. Trimming removed 7 bases from V and 3 bases from J; junction bases left unmatched: 14. Per germline, CDR1 MNHEY and CDR2 SVGAGI. The CDR3: CASTETSGRARGFGANVLTF. CDR3 bases: TGTGCCAGCACCGAGACTAGCGGGAGGGCCCGAGGATTTGGGGCCAACGTCCTGACTTTC.

The chain recombines TRBV29-1 with TRBJ2-7, with 9 bases matching TRBD1. The J segment lost 4 bases and the V segment lost 4 bases, leaving 2 bases of the junction unmatched. Germline CDR1 is SQVTM and CDR2 is ANQGSEA. CDR3 length: 12 amino acids. The CDR3 protein is CSVVGQGYEQYF. CDR3 sequence (DNA): TGCAGCGTTGTGGGACAGGGTTACGAGCAGTACTTC.

The chain carries TRBV20-1 and TRBJ1-1, with 9 bases matching TRBD1. The J segment lost 6 bases and the V segment lost 2 bases, leaving 7 bases of the junction unmatched. The CDR3 extends over 14 amino acids. Germline-derived CDR1 and CDR2 are DFQATT and SNEGSKA (reference sequence). Here the CDR3 DNA reads TGCAGTGCTAGACAGGACAGGGGAAGCGCTGAAGCTTTCTTT. It specifies CSARQDRGSAEAFF.

This clonotype was recorded a few times. Here the CDR3 DNA reads TGTGCCAGCAGTGAAGGGGGGGGGGATCAGCCCCAGCATTTT. Protein: CASSEGGGDQPQHF. The V gene is TRBV6-1, the J gene TRBJ1-5, with a possible D match to TRBD1 (5 bases). Trimming took 1 base from V and 5 from J, leaving 9 bases between them. This CDR3 is 14 amino acids long. The germline CDR1 and CDR2 sequences are MNHNS and SASEGT.

This clonotype was seen at least ten times. The gene calls are TRBV7-8 and TRBJ2-7; perhaps TRBD1 as D (6 bases). CDR1 is SGHVS, CDR2 FQNEAQ, per germline. The length of the CDR3 is 15 residues. The V and J ends lost 5 bases and 2 bases respectively, with 16 bases between them. CDR3 sequence: CASSRTRQVTYEQYF. CDR3 in DNA: TGTGCCAGCAGCCGGACCCGACAGGTCACCTACGAGCAGTACTTC.

This clonotype appeared once. The chain employs TRBV7-8 and TRBJ2-3; TRBD2 agrees at 10 bases. Trimming removed 2 bases from V and 0 bases from J; junction bases left unmatched: 14. The CDR3 is made up of 20 amino acids. Germline V lookup: CDR1 SGHVS, CDR2 FQNEAQ. DNA for the CDR3: TGTGCCAGCAGCTTATCGAAGGGGCATACTAGCGGGGCTAGCACAGATACGCAGTATTTT. As protein: CASSLSKGHTSGASTDTQYF.

This clonotype was seen ten or more times. The chain combines TRBV5-1 with TRBJ2-5, with D tentatively TRBD1 (6 bases). Deletions cut 6 bases from V and 3 bases from J, with 15 bases between. Germline lookup yields CDR1 SGHRS and CDR2 YFSETQ. The CDR3 contains 14 residues. The CDR3 bases are TGCGCCAGCAACTTCCGCACAGGGAAAGAGACCCAGTACTTC. The encoded protein is CASNFRTGKETQYF. Using reference TRBV5-1 and TRBJ2-5 for the parts outside the CDR3, the full variable domain is KAGVTQTPRYLIKTRGQQVTLSCSPISGHRSVSWYQQTPGQGLQFLFEYFSETQRNKGNFPGRFSGRQFSNSRSEMNVSTLELGDSALYLCASNFRTGKETQYFGPGTRLLVL.

CDR3 loop: CAISHQGGGGSYNEQFF. The CDR3 nucleotides are TGTGCCATCAGCCACCAAGGCGGAGGGGGCTCCTACAATGAGCAGTTCTTC. The J gene is TRBJ2-1, the V gene TRBV10-3, with D tentatively TRBD1 or TRBD2 (6 bases each). This CDR3 comprises 17 residues. The germline V gene encodes CDR1 ENHRY and CDR2 SYGVKD. Trimming cost V 6 bases and J 0 bases, with 18 bases left between them.

The V call is TRBV4-3, the J call TRBJ2-7, with a possible D match to TRBD2 (5 bases). The germline V gene has CDR1 LGHNA and CDR2 YSLEER. Trimming shortened V by 4 bases and J by 6 bases, and 19 bases separated the two germline ends. This CDR3 is built from 15 residues. In nucleotides, the CDR3 is TGCGCCAGCAGCCCCAGGAGCGGTGCGGCTACCGAGCAGTACTTC. This sequence encodes CASSPRSGAATEQYF.

This clonotype was recorded many times. V usage is TRBV24-1 and J usage is TRBJ2-7, with 9 positions matching TRBD2. This CDR3 is built from 15 residues. J was trimmed by 3 bases and V by 5 bases; bases with no gene match: 7. Germline CDR1 KGHDR, CDR2 SFDVKD. The CDR3 spells CATSAASGAIYEQYF. The CDR3 nucleotides read TGTGCCACCAGTGCAGCTAGCGGGGCGATCTACGAGCAGTACTTC.

This clonotype was counted many times. This chain uses TRBV7-2 with TRBJ2-2; 9 bases align to TRBD1. The CDR3 contains 16 residues. Germline V gives CDR1 SGHTA, CDR2 FQGNSA. The V and J ends lost 2 bases and 7 bases, in that order; junction bases with no gene match: 8. The CDR3 nucleotides read TGTGCCAGCAGCTTACCGGGACAGGGTGTTAACGGGGAGCTGTTTTTT. It yields the protein CASSLPGQGVNGELFF.

Points on this clonotype: A read error may account for a junction end that differs from germline. The V and J genes are TRBV24-1 and TRBJ2-5; perhaps TRBD2 as D (6 bases). This CDR3 spans 16 amino acids. CDR1 KGHDR and CDR2 SFDVKD come from the germline V gene. CDR3 sequence reads: CASSRGREALQETQNF. As DNA, the CDR3 is TGTGCCAGCAGTCGGGGAAGGGAGGCCCTCCAAGAGACCCAGAACTTC.

This clonotype was observed many times. Written as DNA, the CDR3 is TGCGCCAGCAGCCTCGCCTCGAGGGCTGGGGAAGCTTTCTTT. The encoded protein is CASSLASRAGEAFF. The chain combines TRBV4-1 with TRBJ1-1; D is undetermined. The CDR3 consists of 14 residues. Germline V gene lookup returns CDR1 MGHRA and CDR2 YSYEKL. The germline V and J ends were trimmed by 4 bases and 8 bases, with 17 bases remaining between them.

This clonotype was counted at least ten times. This sequence joins TRBV9 and TRBJ1-6; TRBD1 is a possible D gene (6 bases). This CDR3 is 16 amino acids long. Trimming removed 2 bases from V and 2 bases from J, with 11 bases in between. Germline CDR1 and CDR2: SGDLS and YYNGEE. The CDR3 nucleotides are TGTGCCAGCAGCGTGGGGGGCGTACCCTATAATTCACCCCTCCACTTT. Translating gives CASSVGGVPYNSPLHF.

The CDR3 region is CSILTGDGGPQYF. The CDR3 DNA is TGCAGCATCCTGACAGGGGATGGGGGTCCCCAGTACTTC. The genes are TRBV29-1 and TRBJ2-5; 8 positions match TRBD1. The J segment lost 9 bases and the V segment lost 8 bases, leaving 14 bases of the junction unmatched. The CDR3 contains 13 residues. Per the germline V gene, CDR1 is SQVTM and CDR2 is ANQGSEA.

This clonotype was counted many times. The rearrangement joins TRBV10-3 to TRBJ1-2; D call uncertain. Looked up from germline, CDR1 is ENHRY and CDR2 is SYGVKD. V dropped 2 bases and J dropped 2 bases, with 9 bases sitting between them. The CDR3 loop spans 14 amino acids. In nucleotides, the CDR3 is TGTGCCATCAGTGAGGTGGAGCTCAACTATGGCTACACCTTC. It codes for CAISEVELNYGYTF.

This clonotype has ten or more counts. The V gene is TRBV4-3, the J gene TRBJ1-1; D might be TRBD1 (5 bases). Germline lookup yields CDR1 LGHNA and CDR2 YSLEER. The ends were cut back, 2 bases at V and 3 bases at J, with 13 bases in the middle. The CDR3 loop spans 15 amino acids. The CDR3 bases are TGCGCCAGCAGCCAACAGGAGGGGAGGGACACTGAAGCTTTCTTT. This encodes CASSQQEGRDTEAFF.

This clonotype came up a few times. The J gene is TRBJ2-7, the V gene TRBV2, with D possibly TRBD1 on 5 matching bases. Germline V gives CDR1 SNHLY, CDR2 FYNNEI. Between the trimmed V and J ends, which lost 7 bases and 4 bases, there was a span of 8 bases. The CDR3 contains 11 residues. The CDR3 region has the DNA TGTGCCAGCAAGACAGCGTACGAGCAGTACTTC. This encodes CASKTAYEQYF. Combining the CDR3 with reference TRBV2 and TRBJ2-7 gives the whole variable domain EPEVTQTPSHQVTQMGQEVILRCVPISNHLYFYWYRQILGQKVEFLVSFYNNEISEKSEIFDDQFSVERPDGSNFTLKIRSTKLEDSAMYFCASKTAYEQYFGPGTRLTVT.

Of note for this clonotype: This could be a read error, since a much larger clone is one nucleotide away. The chain links TRBV6-4 to TRBJ2-5, with 7 bases fitting TRBD2. CDR1 is MRHNA and CDR2 is SNTAGT in the germline V gene. The CDR3 has 13 amino acids. CDR3 loop: CASNGTTQEAQYF. The CDR3 DNA follows: TGTGCCAGCAACGGGACTACACAAGAGGCCCAGTACTTC.